The TCR beta chain under discussion was sequenced for a study of CD8+CD57+ T cells in acquired aplastic anemia. Findings and caveats of the study: Controls and patients did not differ significantly in CD8+ Simpson's diversity.

CDR1 is MNHNY and CDR2 is SVGAGI in the germline V gene (reference sequence). This CDR3 is 13 amino acids long. Trimming took off 5 bases at V and 9 bases at J, with 14 bases between the two ends. According to the study, genomic DNA was the template for TCR beta VDJ and CDR3 profiling. Via MiXCR, TCRdb re-called the reads, giving one row per CDR3 protein. This table holds 210,000 or so distinct CDR3 sequences, about half found once. This clonotype was counted at least ten times. Its antigen is not identified. Patients chosen for sequencing had CD8+CD57+ cells that had expanded, as shown by flow cytometry. Therapy had not been given to patients before blood sampling.

What was sequenced was sorted CD4+, CD8+, or CD8+CD57+ T cells (not recorded which) from PBMCs. The rearrangement links TRBV6-6 to TRBJ1-5, with D hard to call. This clonotype was sampled from a human donor with aplastic anemia. As DNA, the CDR3 is TGTGCCAGCAGTGTCGACGGCCTTCGGCCCCAGCATTTT. Amino acid sequence: CASSVDGLRPQHF.